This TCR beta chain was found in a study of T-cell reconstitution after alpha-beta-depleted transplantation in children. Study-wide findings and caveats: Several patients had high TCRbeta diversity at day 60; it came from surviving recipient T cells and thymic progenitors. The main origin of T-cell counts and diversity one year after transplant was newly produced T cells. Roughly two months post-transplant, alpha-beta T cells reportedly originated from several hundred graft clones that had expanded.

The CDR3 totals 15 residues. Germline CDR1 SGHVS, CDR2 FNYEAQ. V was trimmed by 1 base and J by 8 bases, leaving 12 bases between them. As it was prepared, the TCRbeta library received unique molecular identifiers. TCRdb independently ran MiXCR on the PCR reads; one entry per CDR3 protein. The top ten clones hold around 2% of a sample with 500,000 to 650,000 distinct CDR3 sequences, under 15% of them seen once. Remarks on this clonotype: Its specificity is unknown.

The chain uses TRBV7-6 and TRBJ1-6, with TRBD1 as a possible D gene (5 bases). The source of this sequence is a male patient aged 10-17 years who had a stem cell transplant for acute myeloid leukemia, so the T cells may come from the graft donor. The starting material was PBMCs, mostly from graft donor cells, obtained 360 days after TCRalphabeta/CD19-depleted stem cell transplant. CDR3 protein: CASSLVAGIDSPLHF. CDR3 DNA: TGTGCCAGCAGCTTAGTGGCAGGGATAGATTCACCCCTCCACTTT.